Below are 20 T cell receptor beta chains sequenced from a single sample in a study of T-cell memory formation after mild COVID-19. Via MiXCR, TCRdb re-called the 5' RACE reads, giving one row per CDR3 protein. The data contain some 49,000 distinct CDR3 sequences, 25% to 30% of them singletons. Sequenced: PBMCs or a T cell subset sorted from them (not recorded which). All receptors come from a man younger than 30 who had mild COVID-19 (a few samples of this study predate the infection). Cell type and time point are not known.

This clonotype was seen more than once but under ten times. CDR3 coding DNA: TGTGCCAGCAGCCCCTGGGAAGCAGCCCAAGAGACCCAGTACTTC. It yields the protein CASSPWEAAQETQYF. The chain uses TRBV9 and TRBJ2-5; D is unclear. There are 15 residues in the CDR3. CDR1 SGDLS and CDR2 YYNGEE come from the germline V gene. V was shortened by 4 bases and J by 1 base, with 14 bases between the two germline ends.

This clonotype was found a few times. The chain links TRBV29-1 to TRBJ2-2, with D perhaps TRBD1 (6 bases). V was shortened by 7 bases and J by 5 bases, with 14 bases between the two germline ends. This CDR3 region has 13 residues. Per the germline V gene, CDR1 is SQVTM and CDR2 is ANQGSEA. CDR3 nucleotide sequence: TGCAGCGCCCGGACAGCCTTAACCGGGGAGCTGTTTTTT. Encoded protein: CSARTALTGELFF.

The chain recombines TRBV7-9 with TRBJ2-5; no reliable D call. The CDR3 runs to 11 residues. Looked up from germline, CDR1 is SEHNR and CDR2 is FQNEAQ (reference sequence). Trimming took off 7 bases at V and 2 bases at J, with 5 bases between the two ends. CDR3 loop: CASTEQETQYF. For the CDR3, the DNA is TGTGCCAGCACCGAGCAAGAGACCCAGTACTTC.

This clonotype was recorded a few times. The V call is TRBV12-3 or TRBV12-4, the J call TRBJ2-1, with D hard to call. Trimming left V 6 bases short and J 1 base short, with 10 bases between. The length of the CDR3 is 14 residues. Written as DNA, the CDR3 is TGTGCCAGCAGATCGACTGTATCCTACAATGAGCAGTTCTTC. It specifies CASRSTVSYNEQFF.

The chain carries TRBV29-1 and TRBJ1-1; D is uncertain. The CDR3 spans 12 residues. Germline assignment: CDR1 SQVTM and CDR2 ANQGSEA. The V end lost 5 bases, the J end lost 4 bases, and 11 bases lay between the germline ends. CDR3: CSVRGTCTEAFF. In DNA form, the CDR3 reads TGCAGCGTTCGGGGTACGTGCACTGAAGCTTTCTTT. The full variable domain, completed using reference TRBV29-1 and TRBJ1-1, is SAVISQKPSRDICQRGTSLTIQCQVDSQVTMMFWYRQQPGQSLTLIATANQGSEATYESGFVIDKFPISRPNLTFSTLTVSNMSPEDSSIYLCSVRGTCTEAFFGQGTRLTVV.

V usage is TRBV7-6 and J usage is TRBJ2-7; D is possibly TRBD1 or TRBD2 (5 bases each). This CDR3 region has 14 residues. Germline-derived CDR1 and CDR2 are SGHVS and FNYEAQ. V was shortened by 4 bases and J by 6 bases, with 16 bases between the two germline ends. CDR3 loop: CASSSGTAGLEQYF. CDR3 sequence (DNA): TGTGCCAGCAGCTCAGGGACGGCGGGCCTCGAGCAGTACTTC.

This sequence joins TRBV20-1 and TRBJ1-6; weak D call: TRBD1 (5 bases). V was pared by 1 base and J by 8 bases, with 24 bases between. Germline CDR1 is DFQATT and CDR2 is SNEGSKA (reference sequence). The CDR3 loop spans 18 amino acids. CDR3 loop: CSARARGAGLRIHSPLHF. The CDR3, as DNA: TGCAGTGCTAGAGCTAGAGGGGCGGGCCTTAGGATCCATTCACCCCTCCACTTT.

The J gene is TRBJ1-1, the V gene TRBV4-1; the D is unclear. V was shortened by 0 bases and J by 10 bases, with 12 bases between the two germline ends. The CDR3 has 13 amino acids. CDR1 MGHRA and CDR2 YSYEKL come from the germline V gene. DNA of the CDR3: TGCGCCAGCAGCCAAGATTCGCGGGTAGCAGCTTTCTTT. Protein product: CASSQDSRVAAFF.

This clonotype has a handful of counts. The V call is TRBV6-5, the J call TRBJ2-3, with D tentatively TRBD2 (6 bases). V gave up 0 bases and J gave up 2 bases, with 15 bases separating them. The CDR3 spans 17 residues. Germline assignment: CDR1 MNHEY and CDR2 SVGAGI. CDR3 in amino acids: CASSYSSGGLFTDTQYF. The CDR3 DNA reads TGTGCCAGCAGTTACTCGTCTGGAGGACTATTCACAGATACGCAGTATTTT.

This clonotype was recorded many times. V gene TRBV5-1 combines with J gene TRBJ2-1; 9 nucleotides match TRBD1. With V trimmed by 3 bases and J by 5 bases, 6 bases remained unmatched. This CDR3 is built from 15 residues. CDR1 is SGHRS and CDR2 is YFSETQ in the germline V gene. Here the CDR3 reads CASSSYRGRDNEQFF. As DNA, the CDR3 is TGCGCCAGCAGCTCGTACAGGGGGCGCGACAATGAGCAGTTCTTC.

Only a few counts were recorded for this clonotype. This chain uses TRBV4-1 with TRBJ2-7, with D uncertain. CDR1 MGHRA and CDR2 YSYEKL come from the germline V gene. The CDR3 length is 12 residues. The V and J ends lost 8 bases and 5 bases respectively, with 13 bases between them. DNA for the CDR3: TGCGCCAGCGGCGATGGGGTCCACGAGCAGTACTTC. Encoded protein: CASGDGVHEQYF.

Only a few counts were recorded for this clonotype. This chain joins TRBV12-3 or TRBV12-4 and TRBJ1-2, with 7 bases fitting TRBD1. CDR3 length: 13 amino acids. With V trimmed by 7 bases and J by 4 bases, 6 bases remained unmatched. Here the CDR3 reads CASTLGQFYGYTF. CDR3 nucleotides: TGTGCCAGCACCCTGGGACAGTTCTATGGCTACACCTTC.

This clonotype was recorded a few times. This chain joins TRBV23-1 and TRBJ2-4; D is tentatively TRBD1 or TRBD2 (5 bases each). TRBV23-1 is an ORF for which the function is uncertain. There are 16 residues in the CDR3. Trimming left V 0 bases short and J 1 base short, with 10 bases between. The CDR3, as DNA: TGCGCCAGCAGTCAATCGAGAGGGGTGGCCAAAAACATTCAGTACTTC. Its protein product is CASSQSRGVAKNIQYF.

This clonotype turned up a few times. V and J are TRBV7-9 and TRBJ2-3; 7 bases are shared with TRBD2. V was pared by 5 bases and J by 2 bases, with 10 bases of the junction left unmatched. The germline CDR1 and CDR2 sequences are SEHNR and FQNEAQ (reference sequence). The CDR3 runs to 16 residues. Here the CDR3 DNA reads TGTGCCAGCAGCCCCCTGGGGCGGGGGACCACAGATACGCAGTATTTT. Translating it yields CASSPLGRGTTDTQYF.

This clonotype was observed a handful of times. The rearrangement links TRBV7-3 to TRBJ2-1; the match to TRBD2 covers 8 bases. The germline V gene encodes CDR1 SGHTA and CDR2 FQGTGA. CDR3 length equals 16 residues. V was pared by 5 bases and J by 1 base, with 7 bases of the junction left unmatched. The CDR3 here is CASSPSAGDSYNEQFF. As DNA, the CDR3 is TGTGCCAGCAGCCCCTCAGCGGGGGATTCCTACAATGAGCAGTTCTTC.

CDR3 nucleotide sequence: TGTGCCATCAGTGGTAGCGGGGGGAATACAGATACGCAGTATTTT. This translates into CAISGSGGNTDTQYF. The rearrangement uses TRBV10-3 and TRBJ2-3; 10 bases align to TRBD2. CDR1 is ENHRY and CDR2 is SYGVKD in the germline V gene. The J segment lost 3 bases and the V segment lost 4 bases, leaving 4 bases of the junction unmatched. The CDR3 extends over 15 amino acids.

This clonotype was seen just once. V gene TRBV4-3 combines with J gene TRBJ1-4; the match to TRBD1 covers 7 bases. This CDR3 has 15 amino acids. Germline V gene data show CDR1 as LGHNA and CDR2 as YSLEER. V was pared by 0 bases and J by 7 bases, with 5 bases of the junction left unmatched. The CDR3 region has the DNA TGCGCCAGCAGCCAAGATCGGGCAGGGGGTGAAAAACTGTTTTTT. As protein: CASSQDRAGGEKLFF.

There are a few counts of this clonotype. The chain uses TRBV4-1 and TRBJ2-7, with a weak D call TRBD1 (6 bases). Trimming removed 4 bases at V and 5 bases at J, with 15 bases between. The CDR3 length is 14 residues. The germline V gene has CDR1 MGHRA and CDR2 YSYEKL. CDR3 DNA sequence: TGCGCCAGCAGCCTGGCAAAACAGGGTCACGAGCAGTACTTC. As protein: CASSLAKQGHEQYF.

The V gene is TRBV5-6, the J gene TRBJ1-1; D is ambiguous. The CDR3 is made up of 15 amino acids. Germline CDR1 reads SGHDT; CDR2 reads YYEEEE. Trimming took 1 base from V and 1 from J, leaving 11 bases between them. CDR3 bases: TGTGCCAGCAGCTTGAAGGAGTACCGGAACACTGAAGCTTTCTTT. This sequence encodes CASSLKEYRNTEAFF.

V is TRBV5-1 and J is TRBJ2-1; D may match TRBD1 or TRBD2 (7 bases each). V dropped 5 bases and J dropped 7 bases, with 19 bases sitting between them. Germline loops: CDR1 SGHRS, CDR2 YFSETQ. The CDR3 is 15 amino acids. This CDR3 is CASRGSRGGLNEQFF. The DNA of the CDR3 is TGCGCCAGCAGAGGCTCCAGGGGGGGGCTGAATGAGCAGTTCTTC.